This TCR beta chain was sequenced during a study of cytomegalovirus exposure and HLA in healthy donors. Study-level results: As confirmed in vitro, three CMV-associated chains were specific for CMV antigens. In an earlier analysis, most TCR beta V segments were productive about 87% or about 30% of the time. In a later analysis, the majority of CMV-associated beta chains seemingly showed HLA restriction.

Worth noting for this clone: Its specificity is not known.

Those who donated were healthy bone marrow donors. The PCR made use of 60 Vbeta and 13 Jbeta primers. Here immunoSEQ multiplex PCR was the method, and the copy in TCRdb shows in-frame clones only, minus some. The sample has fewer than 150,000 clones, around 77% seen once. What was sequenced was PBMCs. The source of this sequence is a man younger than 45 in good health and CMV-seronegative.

The CDR3 loop reads CASSLQGAGLQETQYF. DNA for the CDR3: TGCGCCAGCAGCTTGCAGGGAGCGGGTCTACAAGAGACCCAGTACTTC. The chain has TRBV5-1 and TRBJ2-5, with a tentative D call TRBD2 (6 bases). The CDR3 has 16 amino acids. V shed 1 base and J shed 2 bases, with 15 bases lying between them. Germline V CDR1 and CDR2: SGHRS, YFSETQ.